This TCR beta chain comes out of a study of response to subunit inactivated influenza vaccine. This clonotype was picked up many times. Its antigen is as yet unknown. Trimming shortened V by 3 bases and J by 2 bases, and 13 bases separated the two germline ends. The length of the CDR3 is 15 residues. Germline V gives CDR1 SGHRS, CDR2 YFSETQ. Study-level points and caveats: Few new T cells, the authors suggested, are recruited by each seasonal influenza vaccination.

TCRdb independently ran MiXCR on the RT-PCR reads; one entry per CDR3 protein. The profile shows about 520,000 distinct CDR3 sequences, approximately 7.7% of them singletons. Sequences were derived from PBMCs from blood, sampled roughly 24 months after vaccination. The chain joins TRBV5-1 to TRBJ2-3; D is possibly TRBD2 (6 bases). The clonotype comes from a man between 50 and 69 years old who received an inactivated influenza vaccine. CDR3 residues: CASSSDGGSTDTQYF. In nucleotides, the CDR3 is TGCGCCAGCAGCTCGGACGGAGGGTCCACAGATACGCAGTATTTT.